What follows are 23 T cell receptor beta chains derived from one specimen sequenced in a study of blood T cell repertoires in COVID-19. TCRdb's copy holds only in-frame clones and misses some; the assay was immunoSEQ multiplex PCR. The sample holds 53,000 or so clones; roughly 85% are singletons and the top ten take around 2.7%. Sequencing was done on a sample of peripheral blood. These receptors all stem from an elderly man with acute or convalescent COVID-19.

The CDR3 nucleotides read TGTGCCAGCAGAAGTACAGGACAAAGGACTGAAGCTTTCTTT. Translation: CASRSTGQRTEAFF. V is TRBV6-4 and J is TRBJ1-1, with D possibly being TRBD1 (5 bases). The CDR3 runs to 14 residues. Trimming removed 6 bases from V and 5 bases from J, with 16 bases in between. Germline V gene sequence: CDR1 MRHNA, CDR2 SNTAGT.

The J gene is TRBJ1-2, the V gene TRBV9, with D perhaps TRBD1 (5 bases). V shed 0 bases and J shed 5 bases, with 17 bases lying between them. The CDR3 covers 16 residues. Germline-derived CDR1 and CDR2 are SGDLS and YYNGEE. CDR3 DNA sequence: TGTGCCAGCAGCGTAGGAGACAGTAAGGCTCTATATGGCTACACCTTC. It is translated as CASSVGDSKALYGYTF.

CDR3: CASTRSLGNQPQHF. CDR3 DNA sequence: TGTGCCAGTACTCGGTCCTTGGGCAATCAGCCCCAGCATTTT. V gene TRBV19 combines with J gene TRBJ1-5, with D uncertain. Germline V gives CDR1 LNHDA, CDR2 SQIVND (reference sequence). The CDR3 totals 14 residues. Trimming shortened V by 7 bases and J by 2 bases, and 12 bases separated the two germline ends.

This clone was seen a single time. The chain has TRBV18 and TRBJ2-7; the match to TRBD1 covers 10 bases. J lost 5 bases, V lost 3 bases, and 1 base had no gene match. Per germline, CDR1 KGHSH and CDR2 LQKENI. The length of the CDR3 is 13 residues. The chain's CDR3 is CASSPGTGDEQYF. CDR3 in DNA: TGTGCCAGCTCACCTGGGACAGGGGACGAGCAGTACTTC.

J is TRBJ2-7 and V is TRBV2; tentatively, D is TRBD1 (6 bases). Germline V CDR1 and CDR2: SNHLY, FYNNEI. The CDR3 runs to 16 residues. Trimming took off 1 base at V and 3 bases at J, with 16 bases between the two ends. The CDR3 region has the DNA TGTGCCAGCAGTGAAGGCAGGGGAGCAGCACACTACGAGCAGTACTTC. Translation gives CASSEGRGAAHYEQYF.

The chain couples TRBV6-6 to TRBJ2-7; tentatively, D is TRBD1 (5 bases). Germline V gives CDR1 MNHNY, CDR2 SVGAGI (reference sequence). V lost 5 bases and J lost 1, with 12 bases in between. The CDR3 is 14 residues long. CDR3 coding DNA: TGTGCCAGCAGTCCAGGGTTAGGGTCCTACGAGCAGTACTTC. Translation gives CASSPGLGSYEQYF.

This clone was seen only once. This chain uses TRBV9 with TRBJ1-1; TRBD1 might be the D (6 bases). The germline CDR1 and CDR2 sequences are SGDLS and YYNGEE. This CDR3 has 17 amino acids. Trimming stripped 3 bases from V and 1 base from J, with 19 bases between. The CDR3 sequence is CASSGRYSRGRNTEAFF. CDR3 coding DNA: TGTGCCAGCAGCGGTAGATATTCCAGGGGAAGGAACACTGAAGCTTTCTTT.

The chain links TRBV29-1 to TRBJ2-3; TRBD2 matches 11 bases. The CDR3 totals 14 residues. CDR1 SQVTM and CDR2 ANQGSEA come from the germline V gene. Trimming took 5 bases from V and 1 from J; bases not matched to a gene: 2. The CDR3 protein is CSVSGLAGTDTQYF. For the CDR3, the DNA is TGCAGCGTTTCGGGACTAGCGGGCACAGATACGCAGTATTTT.

The V call is TRBV11-2, the J call TRBJ2-5; 10 bases are shared with TRBD2. Germline-derived CDR1 and CDR2 are SGHAT and FQNNGV. Trimming took 1 base from V and 5 from J; bases not matched to a gene: 10. This CDR3 is built from 17 residues. The CDR3 region has the DNA TGTGCCAGCAGCTTAGGGGTTAGCGGGGGGCCCCGGGAGACCCAGTACTTC. It encodes CASSLGVSGGPRETQYF.

This clone was seen a single time. The gene calls are TRBV29-1 and TRBJ1-4; 7 bases are shared with TRBD1. This CDR3 is 13 amino acids long. The ends lost 3 bases at V and 7 bases at J; junction bases unmatched: 5. CDR1 SQVTM and CDR2 ANQGSEA come from the germline V gene. CDR3 sequence (DNA): TGCAGCGTTGAGGGGACAGTGCGTGAAAAACTGTTTTTT. Translated: CSVEGTVREKLFF.

CDR3 DNA sequence: TGTGCCAGCAGCCCTGAGGGGTTTGCGGGGGCCCCTCCATACTACGAGCAGTACTTC. Translating it yields CASSPEGFAGAPPYYEQYF. The gene calls are TRBV11-2 and TRBJ2-7, with a tentative D call TRBD2 (7 bases). V dropped 5 bases and J dropped 3 bases, with 29 bases sitting between them. Germline V CDR1 and CDR2: SGHAT, FQNNGV. This CDR3 region has 19 residues.

The CDR3 nucleotides are TGTGCCAGCGGGGACAGGGTGACTAATGAAAAACTGTTTTTT. As protein: CASGDRVTNEKLFF. The chain links TRBV25-1 to TRBJ1-4; 9 bases are shared with TRBD1. The V gene's germline CDR1 is MGHDK and CDR2 SYGVNS. V gave up 8 bases and J gave up 2 bases; unmatched junction bases: 3. The CDR3 sequence is 14 residues long.

The V call is TRBV3-1 (or the pseudogene TRBV3-2), the J call TRBJ2-2; possible D gene TRBD2, 6 bases. Trimming left V 4 bases short and J 5 bases short, with 11 bases between. This CDR3 contains 14 residues. Germline V gene data show CDR1 as LGHDT and CDR2 as YNNKEL (reference sequence). CDR3 coding DNA: TGTGCCAGCAGCCCCCTACTAGCAACCGGGGAGCTGTTTTTT. Translated: CASSPLLATGELFF.

The table lists this clone with a count of one. The chain is built from TRBV7-2 and TRBJ1-5, with 8 bases that match TRBD1. Germline V gene sequence: CDR1 SGHTA, CDR2 FQGNSA. J lost 2 bases, V lost 3 bases, and 0 bases had no gene match. This CDR3 spans 14 amino acids. The CDR3 loop is CASSLTGGNQPQHF. The CDR3 coding sequence is TGTGCCAGCAGCTTGACAGGGGGCAATCAGCCCCAGCATTTT.

This clone was detected only once. V gene TRBV7-8 combines with J gene TRBJ1-2; D is unresolved. Deletions cut 1 base from V and 2 bases from J, with 5 bases between. CDR3 length: 13 amino acids. Germline V gene data show CDR1 as SGHVS and CDR2 as FQNEAQ. In DNA form, the CDR3 reads TGTGCCAGCAGCTTAGGAGGGAACTATGGCTACACCTTC. Translated: CASSLGGNYGYTF.

The chain recombines TRBV6-5 with TRBJ2-3; 9 bases are shared with TRBD1. Germline trimming cut 6 bases from V and 6 bases from J; bases unmatched to any gene: 7. Germline CDR1 MNHEY, CDR2 SVGAGI. The CDR3 covers 14 residues. In DNA form, the CDR3 reads TGTGCCAGCAGCCGGGACAGGGCTTTTGATACGCAGTATTTT. Protein product: CASSRDRAFDTQYF.

This rearrangement joins TRBV6-5 to TRBJ1-4; D unclear. The V end lost 6 bases, the J end lost 5 bases, and 10 bases lay between the germline ends. Germline CDR1 reads MNHEY; CDR2 reads SVGAGI. This CDR3 contains 13 residues. Here the CDR3 DNA reads TGTGCCAGCAGGCGGGGTGGCAATGAAAAACTGTTTTTT. This sequence encodes CASRRGGNEKLFF.

V and J are TRBV9 and TRBJ1-6; D is perhaps TRBD1 (5 bases). The CDR3 is 14 amino acids. Germline V gene lookup returns CDR1 SGDLS and CDR2 YYNGEE. Trimming left V 4 bases short and J 5 bases short, with 10 bases between. CDR3: CASSFKQDNSPLHF. Here the CDR3 DNA reads TGTGCCAGCAGCTTTAAACAGGATAATTCACCCCTCCACTTT.

The chain combines TRBV2 with TRBJ1-2; TRBD1 aligns across 7 bases. Germline values: CDR1 SNHLY, CDR2 FYNNEI. This CDR3 comprises 16 residues. Losses at the gene ends were 4 bases for V and 5 bases for J; bases not matched to a gene: 13. The CDR3 spells CASSASPDRASYGYTF. Written as DNA, the CDR3 is TGTGCCAGCAGTGCGAGTCCCGACAGGGCCTCGTATGGCTACACCTTC.

V is TRBV2 and J is TRBJ1-1; 9 bases align to TRBD1. The V segment lost 10 bases and the J segment 10 bases; nucleotides outside the gene matches: 13. Germline-derived CDR1 and CDR2 are SNHLY and FYNNEI. The CDR3 contains 13 residues. This chain's CDR3 is CATRDRDDTGAFF. The DNA for the CDR3 is TGTGCCACCCGGGACAGGGATGATACAGGAGCTTTCTTT.

The CDR3 region is CASRLPYRGQPQHF. The CDR3 DNA sequence: TGTGCCAGTAGGCTACCGTACAGGGGGCAGCCCCAGCATTTT. The chain recombines TRBV19 with TRBJ1-5, with 8 nucleotides matching TRBD1. Looked up from germline, CDR1 is LNHDA and CDR2 is SQIVND (reference sequence). The CDR3 is 14 amino acids. V shed 6 bases, J shed 7 bases, and the junction held 8 bases outside the gene matches.

A single count supports this clone. The chain is built from TRBV6-5 and TRBJ2-1; 10 nucleotides agree with TRBD1. This CDR3 comprises 14 residues. The germline V gene has CDR1 MNHEY and CDR2 SVGAGI. The trim removed 6 bases at V and 9 bases at J, leaving 8 bases unmatched. The CDR3, as DNA: TGTGCCAGCAGCTCCGGGACAGGGGCTGTTGAGCAGTTCTTC. As protein: CASSSGTGAVEQFF.

The chain carries TRBV7-9 and TRBJ2-4, with 8 bases aligning to TRBD2. This CDR3 is built from 16 residues. Germline V gene sequence: CDR1 SEHNR, CDR2 FQNEAQ (reference sequence). V lost 5 bases and J lost 5; bases outside the gene matches: 11. The CDR3: CASSVYQGLEQNIQYF. The CDR3 DNA sequence: TGTGCCAGCAGCGTTTACCAGGGACTAGAACAAAACATTCAGTACTTC.